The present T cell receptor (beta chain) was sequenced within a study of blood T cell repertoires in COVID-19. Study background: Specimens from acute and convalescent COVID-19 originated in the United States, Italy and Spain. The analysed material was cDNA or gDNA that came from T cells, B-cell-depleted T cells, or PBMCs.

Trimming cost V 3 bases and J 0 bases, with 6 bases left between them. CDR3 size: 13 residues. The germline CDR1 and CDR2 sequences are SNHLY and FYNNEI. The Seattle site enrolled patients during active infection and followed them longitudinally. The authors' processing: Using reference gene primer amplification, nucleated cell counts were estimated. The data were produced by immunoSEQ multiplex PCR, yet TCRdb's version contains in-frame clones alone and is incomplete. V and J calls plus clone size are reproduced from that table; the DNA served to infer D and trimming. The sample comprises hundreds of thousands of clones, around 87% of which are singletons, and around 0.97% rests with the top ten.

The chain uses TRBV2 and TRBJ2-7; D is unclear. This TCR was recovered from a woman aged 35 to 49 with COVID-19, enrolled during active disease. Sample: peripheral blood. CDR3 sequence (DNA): TGTGCCAGCAGTGACAGGAACTCCTACGAGCAGTACTTC. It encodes CASSDRNSYEQYF. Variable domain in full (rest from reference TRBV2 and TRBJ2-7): EPEVTQTPSHQVTQMGQEVILRCVPISNHLYFYWYRQILGQKVEFLVSFYNNEISEKSEIFDDQFSVERPDGSNFTLKIRSTKLEDSAMYFCASSDRNSYEQYFGPGTRLTVT.